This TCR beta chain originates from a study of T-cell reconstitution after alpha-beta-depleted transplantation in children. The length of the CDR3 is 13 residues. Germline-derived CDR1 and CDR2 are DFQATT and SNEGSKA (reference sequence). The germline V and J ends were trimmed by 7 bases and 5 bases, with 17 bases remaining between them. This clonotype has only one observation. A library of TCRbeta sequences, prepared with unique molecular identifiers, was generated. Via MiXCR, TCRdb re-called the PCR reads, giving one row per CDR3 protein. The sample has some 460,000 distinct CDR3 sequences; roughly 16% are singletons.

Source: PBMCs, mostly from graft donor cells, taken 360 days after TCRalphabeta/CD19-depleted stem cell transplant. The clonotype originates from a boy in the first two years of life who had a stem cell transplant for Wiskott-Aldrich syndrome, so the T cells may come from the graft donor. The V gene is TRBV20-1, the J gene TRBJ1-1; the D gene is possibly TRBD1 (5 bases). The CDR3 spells CSGRVGAATEAFF. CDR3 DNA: TGCAGTGGGAGGGTAGGGGCCGCGACTGAAGCTTTCTTT.